This T cell receptor (beta chain) was obtained from a study of T-cell reconstitution after alpha-beta-depleted transplantation in children. The CDR3 is made up of 17 amino acids. V lost 3 bases and J 0 bases, leaving 13 bases between the germline ends. Preparation of the TCRbeta library used unique molecular identifiers. TCRdb reprocessed the PCR reads via MiXCR and lists one record per CDR3 protein. The data show about 500,000 distinct CDR3 sequences, 32% seen once. This specimen consisted of PBMCs from the stem cell graft donor, obtained from the stem cell graft. The genes are TRBV5-3 and TRBJ2-6, with unresolved D. TRBV5-3 is reported as an ORF; its role is uncertain. The clonotype originates from a human donor who donated a stem cell graft to a child with aplastic anemia. CDR3 protein: CARSSPGGDSGANVLTF. The CDR3, as DNA: TGTGCCAGAAGCTCCCCCGGTGGGGACTCTGGGGCCAACGTCCTGACTTTC.